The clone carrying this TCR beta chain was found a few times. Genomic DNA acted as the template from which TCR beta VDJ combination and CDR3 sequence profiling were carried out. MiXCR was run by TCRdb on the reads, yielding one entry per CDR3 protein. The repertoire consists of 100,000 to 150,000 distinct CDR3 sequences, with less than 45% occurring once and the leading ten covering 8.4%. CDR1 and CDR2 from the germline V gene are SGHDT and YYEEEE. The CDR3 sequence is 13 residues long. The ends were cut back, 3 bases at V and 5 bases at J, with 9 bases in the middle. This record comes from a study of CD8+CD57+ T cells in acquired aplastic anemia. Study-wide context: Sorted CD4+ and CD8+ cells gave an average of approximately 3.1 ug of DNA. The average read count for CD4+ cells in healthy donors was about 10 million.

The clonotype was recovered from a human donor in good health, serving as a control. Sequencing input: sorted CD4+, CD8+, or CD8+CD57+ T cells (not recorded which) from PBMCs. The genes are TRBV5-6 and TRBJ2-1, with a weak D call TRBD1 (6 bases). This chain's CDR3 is CASSSQGNNEQFF. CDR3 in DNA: TGTGCCAGCAGCTCACAGGGTAACAATGAGCAGTTCTTC. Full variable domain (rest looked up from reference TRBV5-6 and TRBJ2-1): DAGVTQSPTHLIKTRGQQVTLRCSPKSGHDTVSWYQQALGQGPQFIFQYYEEEERQRGNFPDRFSGHQFPNYSSELNVNALLLGDSALYLCASSSQGNNEQFFGPGTRLTVL.